A single sample gave rise to the 10 T cell receptor beta chains below, sequenced in a study of regulatory T cells in long-lasting Graves disease (dated by TCRdb to the early 2020s). This specimen's time point label, per the study, means: persistent/refractory GD, antithyroid drugs over 5 years with positive TRAb. For both TCR sequencing and RNA sequencing, RNA was extracted from PBMCs using TRIzol. The method behind the library was multiplex PCR. Instrument on record: Illumina HiSeq 4000. CDR3 regions were amplified by Arm-PCR with iRepertoire HTBI primers to construct TCR beta libraries. Using fastp trimming at Q25 and MiXCR clonotype assembly, TCRdb reanalyzed the public sequencing data and kept in-frame beta chains. Rows are combined by CDR3 protein, so each entry shows the most common genes and DNA. Recorded for this sample are around 450,000 distinct CDR3 sequences; about 22% of them occurred a single time. Roughly 7% of the sample is in the top ten clones.

The sample here was peripheral blood mononuclear cells (PBMCs), taken when the disease was refractory, from a patient treated with antithyroid drugs. These receptors all come from a female donor with Graves disease.

The chain links TRBV7-2 to TRBJ2-5, with D unresolved. Germline V gives CDR1 SGHTA, CDR2 FQGNSA. V lost 6 bases to trimming and J lost 5 bases, with 10 bases between them. This CDR3 comprises 12 residues. Here the CDR3 reads CASRWLGETQYF. CDR3 in DNA: TGTGCCAGCAGATGGCTGGGGGAGACCCAGTACTTC. The full variable domain, in which reference TRBV7-2 and TRBJ2-5 provide the parts outside the CDR3, is GAGVSQSPSNKVTEKGKDVELRCDPISGHTALYWYRQSLGQGLEFLIYFQGNSAPDKSGLPSDRFSAERTGGSVSTLTIQRTQQEDSAVYLCASRWLGETQYFGPGTRLLVL.

This clonotype has more than one count but fewer than ten. This clone may be a read error of a much larger clone one base away. Given the absence of the conserved phenylalanine or tryptophan at the CDR3 end, a read error is likely. No DNA is shown, since the ends of the CDR3 on it are uncertain; the CDR3 is the one TCRdb lists. This chain joins TRBV28 and TRBJ2-6. Germline V gene sequence: CDR1 MDHEN, CDR2 SYDVKM. The CDR3 spans 14 residues, counting both ends. The CDR3 region is CASSQASGANVLTS.

CDR3: CASSLDGLGGRQYF. In DNA, the CDR3 is TGCGCCAGCAGCTTGGACGGCTTAGGGGGGCGCCAGTACTTC. The chain couples TRBV5-1 to TRBJ2-7; D may be TRBD1 or TRBD2 (6 bases each). Germline CDR1 is SGHRS and CDR2 is YFSETQ. Trimming took off 0 bases at V and 10 bases at J, with 17 bases between the two ends. There are 14 residues in the CDR3.

The sample holds a few counts of this clonotype. The chain has TRBV12-3 or TRBV12-4 and TRBJ1-3; TRBD1 might be the D (5 bases). The CDR3 sequence is 16 residues long. The V end lost 2 bases, the J end lost 0 bases, and 11 bases lay between the germline ends. The CDR3 sequence is CASSLSAGHSGNTIYF. The CDR3 DNA reads as TGTGCCAGCAGTTTATCAGCAGGACACTCTGGAAACACCATATATTTT.

This clonotype was picked up a small number of times. The rearrangement uses TRBV20-1 and TRBJ1-1; TRBD1 matches 9 bases. The germline gives CDR1 DFQATT, CDR2 SNEGSKA (reference sequence). The CDR3 covers 14 residues. Trimming removed 6 bases from V and 4 bases from J; junction bases left unmatched: 9. CDR3 DNA: TGCAGTGCCTTGACAGGGGGAAGGAGCACTGAAGCTTTCTTT. It yields the protein CSALTGGRSTEAFF.

V usage is TRBV7-9 and J usage is TRBJ2-7; 8 nucleotides line up with TRBD1. The V gene end was trimmed by 1 base and the J gene end by 4 bases; junction bases not matched to a gene: 9. The CDR3 has 16 amino acids. The germline gives CDR1 SEHNR, CDR2 FQNEAQ (reference sequence). The CDR3: CASSLDGQGSWYEQYF. CDR3 nucleotides: TGTGCCAGCAGCTTAGACGGACAGGGTAGTTGGTACGAGCAGTACTTC.

This chain joins TRBV19 and TRBJ2-7, with D maybe TRBD1 (5 bases). CDR3 length equals 13 residues. The germline gives CDR1 LNHDA, CDR2 SQIVND (reference sequence). Trimming took off 5 bases at V and 0 bases at J, with 8 bases between the two ends. The CDR3 nucleotides are TGTGCCAGTAGTGGGGCCCTCTCCTACGAGCAGTACTTC. Residues: CASSGALSYEQYF.

This clonotype was counted a few times. This chain joins TRBV3-1 and TRBJ2-2; no definite D call. V was clipped by 1 base and J by 6 bases, with 0 bases between them. Germline V gene lookup returns CDR1 LGHDT and CDR2 YNNKEL (reference sequence). The CDR3 runs to 11 residues. The CDR3 DNA is TGTGCCAGCAGCCAAGCCGGGGAGCTGTTTTTT. It is translated as CASSQAGELFF.

V gene TRBV28 combines with J gene TRBJ2-3; the D gene is possibly TRBD2 (5 bases). This CDR3 has 13 amino acids. Trimming removed 6 bases at V and 0 bases at J, with 7 bases between. In germline, CDR1 is MDHEN, CDR2 SYDVKM. CDR3 coding DNA: TGTGCCAGCAGGTCGGGGAGCACAGATACGCAGTATTTT. This translates into CASRSGSTDTQYF.

The chain combines TRBV9 with TRBJ2-7; TRBD1 matches at 7 bases. CDR1 SGDLS and CDR2 YYNGEE come from the germline V gene. This CDR3 contains 15 residues. The V segment lost 3 bases and the J segment 0 bases; nucleotides outside the gene matches: 6. The CDR3, as DNA: TGTGCCAGCAGCGGTACGGGACAGAGCTCCTACGAGCAGTACTTC. Protein: CASSGTGQSSYEQYF.